The clone carrying this TCR beta chain was recorded only once. No antigen is known for it. The ViraFEST assay expanded antigen-specific CD4+ T cells with viral peptide pools before sequencing. Subsequent to ten to eleven days of culture, CD4+ T cells were isolated. None of these healthy vaccinees had been infected with SARS-CoV-2 before vaccination. Over 1.5 million PBMC per well were cultured with approximately 10 IU/ml IL-2 and 8 to 10 ug/ml peptides. A half-medium replacement with IL-2 medium was carried out on days 3 and 7. The method was immunoSEQ multiplex PCR; TCRdb's version includes in-frame clones alone and lacks a portion of them. The table includes over 25,000 clones, 65% to 75% detected once. V trimming: 4 bases; J trimming: 5 bases; junction bases outside the gene matches: 12. From germline, CDR1 is SGDLS and CDR2 YYNGEE. The CDR3 has 16 residues. The data derive from a study of vaccination effects on CD4 cells after COVID-19.

Notes on the study in general: Clonal contraction was marked in infection- and vaccine-induced clones late after vaccination.

The clonotype comes from a human donor who received a COVID-19 vaccine. The chain combines TRBV9 with TRBJ2-3, with 8 nucleotides matching TRBD2. Sequenced material: CD4+ T cells from PBMCs cultured with SARS-CoV-2 spike peptides, taken before COVID-19 vaccination. CDR3 nucleotide sequence: TGTGCCAGCAGCAACCCCACGGGGGGGCCGGGAGATACGCAGTATTTT. Translating gives CASSNPTGGPGDTQYF.